One sample yielded the 14 T cell receptor beta chains listed below, sequenced in a study of blood T cell repertoires in COVID-19. The table came from immunoSEQ multiplex PCR; TCRdb's copy has only in-frame clones and leaves some out. This sample carries about 95,000 clones, roughly nine tenths of them seen once, and the ten largest clones take roughly 3.5%. Sequencing was performed on peripheral blood. These receptors were collected from a woman between 65 and 79 years old with acute or convalescent COVID-19.

V gene TRBV2 combines with J gene TRBJ1-6; 7 nucleotides match TRBD1. This CDR3 comprises 15 residues. V was clipped by 5 bases and J by 4 bases; unmatched bases: 5. Germline V lookup: CDR1 SNHLY, CDR2 FYNNEI. Here the CDR3 reads CASSPGQLYNSPLHF. In DNA, the CDR3 is TGTGCCAGCAGTCCGGGACAGCTATATAATTCACCCCTCCACTTT.

The chain couples TRBV9 to TRBJ1-1; weak D call: TRBD1 (5 bases). Trimming took 4 bases from V and 5 from J, leaving 12 bases between them. This CDR3 region has 13 residues. Per germline, CDR1 SGDLS and CDR2 YYNGEE. CDR3 sequence: CASSPGGLTEAFF. CDR3 in DNA: TGTGCCAGCAGCCCCGGGGGGTTAACTGAAGCTTTCTTT. Complete variable domain (other parts from reference TRBV9 and TRBJ1-1): DSGVTQTPKHLITATGQRVTLRCSPRSGDLSVYWYQQSLDQGLQFLIQYYNGEERAKGNILERFSAQQFPDLHSELNLSSLELGDSALYFCASSPGGLTEAFFGQGTRLTVV.

DNA of the CDR3: TGTGCCAGCAGCTCCTATAGCGGGGGGGAGTTCTTC. As protein: CASSSYSGGEFF. V gene TRBV5-6 combines with J gene TRBJ2-1, with 11 bases that match TRBD2. The CDR3 contains 12 residues. CDR1 and CDR2 from the germline V gene are SGHDT and YYEEEE. Trimming cost V 3 bases and J 14 bases; bases outside gene matches: 4.

This chain uses TRBV5-1 with TRBJ2-3; 12 bases are a match to TRBD2. Germline loops: CDR1 SGHRS, CDR2 YFSETQ. The ends lost 1 base at V and 0 bases at J; junction bases unmatched: 15. CDR3 length: 21 residues. The CDR3 reads CASSLFTSGRTGYTSTDTQYF. The CDR3 nucleotides read TGCGCCAGCAGCTTGTTTACTAGCGGGAGGACAGGGTATACTAGCACAGATACGCAGTATTTT.

The gene calls are TRBV4-2 and TRBJ1-2; D possibly corresponds to TRBD1 (6 bases). Trimming took off 1 base at V and 3 bases at J, with 9 bases between the two ends. This CDR3 region has 14 residues. Germline lookup yields CDR1 LGHNA and CDR2 YNFKEQ. CDR3 amino acids: CASSQGQEYYGYTF. CDR3 nucleotides: TGTGCCAGCAGCCAAGGACAGGAGTACTATGGCTACACCTTC.

The chain carries TRBV4-1 and TRBJ2-7; TRBD1 might be the D (6 bases). The CDR3 runs 14 residues. The germline V and J ends were trimmed by 4 bases and 6 bases, with 16 bases remaining between them. Per the germline V gene, CDR1 is MGHRA and CDR2 is YSYEKL. The CDR3 DNA is TGCGCCAGCAGCCGAACTGGTACAGGGCTCGAGCAGTACTTC. Its translation: CASSRTGTGLEQYF.

The chain uses TRBV4-1 and TRBJ2-7; possible D gene TRBD1, 6 bases. The CDR3 covers 14 residues. Germline-derived CDR1 and CDR2 are MGHRA and YSYEKL. V lost 1 base to trimming and J lost 2 bases, with 9 bases between them. DNA of the CDR3: TGCGCCAGCAGCCAAGTAAACAGGGCCTACGAGCAGTACTTC. It specifies CASSQVNRAYEQYF.

V is TRBV4-1 and J is TRBJ1-4, with 9 bases lining up with TRBD1. The V gene's germline CDR1 is MGHRA and CDR2 YSYEKL. The CDR3 is made up of 15 amino acids. With V trimmed by 0 bases and J by 8 bases, 4 bases remained unmatched. This CDR3 is CASSQDGDRDEKLFF. Here the CDR3 DNA reads TGCGCCAGCAGCCAAGATGGGGACAGGGACGAAAAACTGTTTTTT.

The J gene is TRBJ2-3, the V gene TRBV10-1, with TRBD2 matching over 10 bases. The junction had 1 base not matched to a gene; V was cut back by 0 bases and J by 4 bases. The CDR3 totals 15 residues. Germline loops: CDR1 WNHNN, CDR2 SYGVQD (reference sequence). The CDR3 sequence: CASSESLAGADTQYF. CDR3 bases: TGCGCCAGCAGTGAGTCTCTAGCGGGGGCAGATACGCAGTATTTT.

With respect to this clone: Other DNA sequences in this specimen translate into the identical CDR3. This rearrangement joins TRBV10-1 to TRBJ2-2, with D perhaps matching TRBD1 (5 bases). CDR3 length: 16 residues. Trimming cost V 1 base and J 4 bases, with 13 bases left between them. The V gene's germline CDR1 is WNHNN and CDR2 SYGVQD (reference sequence). DNA of the CDR3: TGCGCCAGCAGTGAGTGGGCAGGGCAGGGCACCGGGGAGCTGTTTTTT. This encodes CASSEWAGQGTGELFF.

The sample holds one count of this clone. This chain connects TRBV19 to TRBJ1-4, with 9 bases aligning to TRBD1. The CDR3 contains 13 residues. The ends lost 7 bases at V and 8 bases at J; junction bases unmatched: 5. Looked up from germline, CDR1 is LNHDA and CDR2 is SQIVND (reference sequence). CDR3 sequence reads: CASNRDRAEKLFF. The DNA of the CDR3 is TGTGCCAGTAACCGGGACAGGGCCGAAAAACTGTTTTTT.

The count of this clone is one. This chain uses TRBV10-1 with TRBJ2-3; the D gene is possibly TRBD2 (6 bases). The CDR3 has 16 amino acids. With 2 bases removed from V and 3 bases from J, the gap between germline ends came to 15 bases. The V gene's germline CDR1 is WNHNN and CDR2 SYGVQD (reference sequence). The CDR3 protein is CASSEVPGGNTDTQYF. CDR3 DNA sequence: TGCGCCAGCAGTGAGGTTCCAGGAGGGAATACAGATACGCAGTATTTT.

This chain uses TRBV30 with TRBJ1-1, with D possibly being TRBD1 (6 bases). Germline CDR1 and CDR2: GTSNPN and SVGIG (reference sequence). The CDR3 has 15 residues. Trimming removed 3 bases at V and 1 base at J, with 15 bases between. The CDR3 DNA follows: TGTGCCTGGAGAGCCTTGGGCAGGGGGAACACTGAAGCTTTCTTT. Its protein is CAWRALGRGNTEAFF.

This clone has only a few counts. The sample contains more than one DNA sequence encoding this CDR3. The gene calls are TRBV12-3 or TRBV12-4 and TRBJ1-6; D is uncertain. This CDR3 comprises 13 residues. The germline V and J ends were trimmed by 2 bases and 7 bases, with 6 bases remaining between them. The CDR3 DNA reads as TGTGCCAGCAGTTTAACAGAAAATTCACCCCTCCACTTT. Protein sequence: CASSLTENSPLHF.